A selection of T cell receptor beta chains follows, all from one sample in a study of blood T cell repertoires in COVID-19. Clones were read by immunoSEQ multiplex PCR, and TCRdb kept only the in-frame ones, dropping some. The table lists roughly 50,000 clones, around 86% of them singletons. Sequencing was carried out using peripheral blood. These receptors were taken from a woman in her sixties with acute or convalescent COVID-19. Both conserved end residues are part of each CDR3. A D gene is named only where the DNA matches it firmly. Some rows have no size entry. The others give once, few or many, or a class for an expanded clone.

v_call: TRBV12-3/TRBV12-4
clone_size: .
d_call: .
j_call: TRBJ1-2
cdr3_nt: TGTGCCAGCACCCACCGGGGGGCGCATGGCTACACCTTC
cdr3_aa: CASTHRGAHGYTF

v_call: TRBV30
clone_size: .
d_call: TRBD2
j_call: TRBJ2-5
cdr3_nt: TGTGCCTGGGTTCGCGGGGGGGGAGAGACCCAGTACTTC
cdr3_aa: CAWVRGGGETQYF

v_call: TRBV6-6
clone_size: .
d_call: TRBD1
j_call: TRBJ1-2
cdr3_nt: TGTGCCAGCAGTTTGACCCAGGGGGGTGGCTACACCTTC
cdr3_aa: CASSLTQGGGYTF

v_call: TRBV9
clone_size: once
d_call: TRBD1
j_call: TRBJ2-3
cdr3_nt: TGTGCCAGCAGCGGTGGGACAGGGTATGCAGATACGCAGTATTTT
cdr3_aa: CASSGGTGYADTQYF

v_call: TRBV2
clone_size: .
d_call: TRBD2
j_call: TRBJ2-2
cdr3_nt: TGTGCCAGCAGTGCCGCTCAGGGAGGGGCCGGGGAGCTGTTTTTT
cdr3_aa: CASSAAQGGAGELFF

v_call: TRBV5-5
clone_size: .
d_call: TRBD1
j_call: TRBJ1-2
cdr3_nt: TGTGCCAGCAGCTCAAGACAGGGCCCTAACTATGGCTACACCTTC
cdr3_aa: CASSSRQGPNYGYTF

v_call: TRBV29-1
clone_size: .
d_call: .
j_call: TRBJ2-3
cdr3_nt: TGCAGCGTTGAATCCGTTGATACGCAGTATTTT
cdr3_aa: CSVESVDTQYF

v_call: TRBV10-3
clone_size: few
d_call: TRBD1
j_call: TRBJ1-1
cdr3_nt: TGTGCCTGTCTAGGGGGCGGATTGAACACTGAAGCTTTCTTT
cdr3_aa: CACLGGGLNTEAFF

v_call: TRBV6-1
clone_size: .
d_call: .
j_call: TRBJ1-6
cdr3_nt: TGTGCCAGCAGTGAGGGGGCCCGACCTAATTCACCCCTCCACTTT
cdr3_aa: CASSEGARPNSPLHF

v_call: TRBV18
clone_size: .
d_call: .
j_call: TRBJ1-3
cdr3_nt: TGTGCCAGCTCAGCGACAACAGGGCCTGGAAACACCATATATTTT
cdr3_aa: CASSATTGPGNTIYF

v_call: TRBV5-1
clone_size: .
d_call: TRBD1
j_call: TRBJ1-3
cdr3_nt: TGCGCCAGCAGCCTCGGGACAGACGGAAACACCATATATTTT
cdr3_aa: CASSLGTDGNTIYF

v_call: TRBV28
clone_size: .
d_call: .
j_call: TRBJ1-1
cdr3_nt: TGTGCCAGCAAAGCTTGGACAGACCACATGGCGGAAGCTTTCTTT
cdr3_aa: CASKAWTDHMAEAFF

v_call: TRBV24-1
clone_size: .
d_call: TRBD2
j_call: TRBJ2-1
cdr3_nt: TGTGCCACCGGGGGACTAGCGGGTAATGAGCAGTTCTTC
cdr3_aa: CATGGLAGNEQFF

v_call: TRBV9
clone_size: .
d_call: .
j_call: TRBJ1-4
cdr3_nt: TGTGCCAGCAGCGCCTCAGGAAAGGGGACAACTAATGAAAAACTGTTTTTT
cdr3_aa: CASSASGKGTTNEKLFF

v_call: TRBV29-1
clone_size: .
d_call: TRBD2
j_call: TRBJ2-5
cdr3_nt: TGCAGCGTGACCCCAGACCATCTAGCGGGAGTGGTTGGGTCTTCGGAAGAGACCCAGTACTTC
cdr3_aa: CSVTPDHLAGVVGSSEETQYF

v_call: TRBV2
clone_size: .
d_call: TRBD2
j_call: TRBJ2-1
cdr3_nt: TGTGCCAGCAGGGAGCGGGGGGCCTACAATGAGCAGTTCTTC
cdr3_aa: CASRERGAYNEQFF

v_call: TRBV7-2
clone_size: .
d_call: .
j_call: TRBJ2-1
cdr3_nt: TGTGCCAGCAGCTTAGCTCGGCAGGGCGGGCAGTTCTTC
cdr3_aa: CASSLARQGGQFF

v_call: TRBV7-8
clone_size: .
d_call: TRBD2
j_call: TRBJ2-7
cdr3_nt: TGTGCCAGCCGAATGGGGGGGGACCCGACTTCCTACGAGCAGTACTTC
cdr3_aa: CASRMGGDPTSYEQYF

v_call: TRBV7-9
clone_size: .
d_call: TRBD2
j_call: TRBJ2-1
cdr3_nt: TGTGCCAGCAGCTTACATCTTGGACTAGAGTATGACAATGAGCAGTTCTTC
cdr3_aa: CASSLHLGLEYDNEQFF

v_call: TRBV5-5
clone_size: .
d_call: .
j_call: TRBJ2-5
cdr3_nt: TGTGCCAGCAGCTTGGCAGGGTCCCAAGAGACCCAGTACTTC
cdr3_aa: CASSLAGSQETQYF

v_call: TRBV7-2
clone_size: few
d_call: TRBD1
j_call: TRBJ2-7
cdr3_nt: TGTGCCAGCAGCTATTCCGGGACAGGGGCCTACGAGCAGTACTTC
cdr3_aa: CASSYSGTGAYEQYF

v_call: TRBV29-1
clone_size: .
d_call: TRBD1
j_call: TRBJ1-1
cdr3_nt: TGCAGCGTTGACGGACAGGGGGCTGAAGCTTTCTTT
cdr3_aa: CSVDGQGAEAFF

v_call: TRBV28
clone_size: .
d_call: .
j_call: TRBJ1-2
cdr3_nt: TGTGCCAGCAGTTTAACCAGTTATGGCTACACCTTC
cdr3_aa: CASSLTSYGYTF

v_call: TRBV19
clone_size: .
d_call: .
j_call: TRBJ1-5
cdr3_nt: TGTGCCAGTACCCGAGGTCGGAGACAGGTTAATCAGCCCCAGCATTTT
cdr3_aa: CASTRGRRQVNQPQHF

v_call: TRBV5-1
clone_size: .
d_call: TRBD1
j_call: TRBJ2-1
cdr3_nt: TGCGCCAGCAGCTTGGGGGACAGCATGAGCTCCTACAATGAGCAGTTCTTC
cdr3_aa: CASSLGDSMSSYNEQFF

v_call: TRBV3-1/TRBV3-2
clone_size: .
d_call: .
j_call: TRBJ1-1
cdr3_nt: TGTGCCAGCAGCCGGTCGACAGGATCAGGGAACACTGAAGCTTTCTTT
cdr3_aa: CASSRSTGSGNTEAFF

v_call: TRBV5-8
clone_size: .
d_call: TRBD2
j_call: TRBJ2-7
cdr3_nt: TGTGCCAGCAGCTCACTCCCTAGCGGGAGGTATTACGAGCAGTACTTC
cdr3_aa: CASSSLPSGRYYEQYF

v_call: TRBV6-6
clone_size: .
d_call: .
j_call: TRBJ1-5
cdr3_nt: TGTGCCAGCAGTTACGAGGGACAGCCCCAGCATTTT
cdr3_aa: CASSYEGQPQHF

v_call: TRBV6-5
clone_size: .
d_call: TRBD1
j_call: TRBJ2-7
cdr3_nt: TGTGCCAGCAGAAGAGAGCGGACAGGACTCTACGAGCAGTACTTC
cdr3_aa: CASRRERTGLYEQYF

v_call: TRBV29-1
clone_size: .
d_call: TRBD2
j_call: TRBJ2-3
cdr3_nt: TGCAGCGGCGGGGGTGCAACTAGCACAGATACGCAGTATTTT
cdr3_aa: CSGGGATSTDTQYF

v_call: TRBV14
clone_size: once
d_call: TRBD1
j_call: TRBJ1-2
cdr3_nt: TGTGCCAGCAGCCTACGACAGGGATGGAACTATGGCTACACCTTC
cdr3_aa: CASSLRQGWNYGYTF

v_call: TRBV11-2
clone_size: medium-sized
d_call: TRBD2
j_call: TRBJ2-1
cdr3_nt: TGTGCCAGCAGCTTAGTAGCGGGAGGATTCCGGGAGCAGTTCTTC
cdr3_aa: CASSLVAGGFREQFF

v_call: TRBV9
clone_size: .
d_call: .
j_call: TRBJ1-4
cdr3_nt: TGTGCCAGCAGCGCCCACAAGAACAGTAATGAAAAACTGTTTTTT
cdr3_aa: CASSAHKNSNEKLFF

v_call: TRBV4-1
clone_size: .
d_call: TRBD2
j_call: TRBJ2-7
cdr3_nt: TGCGCCAGCAGCCAAATGCTAGCGGTCGGGGAGCAGTACTTC
cdr3_aa: CASSQMLAVGEQYF

v_call: TRBV28
clone_size: .
d_call: .
j_call: TRBJ1-1
cdr3_nt: TGTGCCAGCAGTTTATCACTTCCAGGGAACACTGAAGCTTTCTTT
cdr3_aa: CASSLSLPGNTEAFF